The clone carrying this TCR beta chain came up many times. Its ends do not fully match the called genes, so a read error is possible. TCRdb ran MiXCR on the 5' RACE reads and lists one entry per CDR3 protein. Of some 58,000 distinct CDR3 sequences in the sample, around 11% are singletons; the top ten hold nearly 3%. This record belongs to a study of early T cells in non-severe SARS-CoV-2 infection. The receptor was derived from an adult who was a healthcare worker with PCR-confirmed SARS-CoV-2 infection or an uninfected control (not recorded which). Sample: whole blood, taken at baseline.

CDR3 sequence (DNA): TGTGCTAGCAGCCCCTCCCGGGTAGAGAATACGCAGTATTTT. This gives the protein CASSPSRVENTQYF. This chain links TRBV7-7 with TRBJ2-3; D call uncertain. The CDR3 has 14 residues. In germline, CDR1 is SSHAT, CDR2 FNYEAQ (reference sequence).